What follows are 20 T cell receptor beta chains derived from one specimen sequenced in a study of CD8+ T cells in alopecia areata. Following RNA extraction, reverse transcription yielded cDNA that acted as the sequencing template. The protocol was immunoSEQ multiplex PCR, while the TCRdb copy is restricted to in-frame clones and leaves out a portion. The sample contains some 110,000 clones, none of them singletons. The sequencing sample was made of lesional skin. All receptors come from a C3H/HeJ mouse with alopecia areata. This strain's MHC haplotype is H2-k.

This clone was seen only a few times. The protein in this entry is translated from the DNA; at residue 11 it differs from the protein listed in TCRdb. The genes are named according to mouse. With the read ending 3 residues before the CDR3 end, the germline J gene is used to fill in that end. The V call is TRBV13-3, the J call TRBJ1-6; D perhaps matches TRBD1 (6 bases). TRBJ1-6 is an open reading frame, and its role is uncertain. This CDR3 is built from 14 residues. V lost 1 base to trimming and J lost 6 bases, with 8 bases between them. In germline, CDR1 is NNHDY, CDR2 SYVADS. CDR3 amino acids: CASSDTGINSPLYF. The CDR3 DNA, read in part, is TGTGCCAGCAGTGATACAGGGATTAATTCGCCC.

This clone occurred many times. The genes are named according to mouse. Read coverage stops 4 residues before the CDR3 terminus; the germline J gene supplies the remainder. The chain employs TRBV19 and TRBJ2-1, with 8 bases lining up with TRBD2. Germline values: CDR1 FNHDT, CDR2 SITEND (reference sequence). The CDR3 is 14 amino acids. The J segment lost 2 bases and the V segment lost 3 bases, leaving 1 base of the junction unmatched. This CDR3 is CASSRLGHYAEQFF. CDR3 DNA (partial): TGTGCCAGCAGTAGACTGGGGCACTATGCT.

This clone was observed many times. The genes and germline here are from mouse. CDR3 DNA (partial): TGTGCCAGCAGCCCCAGGGATACCTAT. As protein: CASSPRDTY. The full CDR3 sequence reads CASSPRDTYEQYF. This chain connects TRBV13-3 to TRBJ2-7, with a tentative D call TRBD1 (5 bases). The read falls 4 residues short of the CDR3 end, and the missing part is taken from the germline J gene. V lost 5 bases and J lost 2, with 11 bases in between. The germline V gene has CDR1 NNHDY and CDR2 SYVADS. This CDR3 contains 13 residues.

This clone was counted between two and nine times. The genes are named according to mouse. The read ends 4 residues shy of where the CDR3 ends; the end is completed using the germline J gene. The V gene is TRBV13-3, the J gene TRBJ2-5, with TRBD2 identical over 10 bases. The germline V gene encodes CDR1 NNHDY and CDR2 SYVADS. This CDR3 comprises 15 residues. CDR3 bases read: TGTGCCAGCAGTGCCGCTGGGGGGGCGAGAGAC. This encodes CASSAAGGARD. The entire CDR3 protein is CASSAAGGARDTQYF.

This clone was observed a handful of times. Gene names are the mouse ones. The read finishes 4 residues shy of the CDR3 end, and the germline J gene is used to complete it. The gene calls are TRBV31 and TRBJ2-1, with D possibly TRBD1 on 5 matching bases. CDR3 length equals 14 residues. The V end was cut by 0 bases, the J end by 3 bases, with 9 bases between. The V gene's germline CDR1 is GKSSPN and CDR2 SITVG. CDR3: CAWSLARAYAEQFF. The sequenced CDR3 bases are TGTGCCTGGAGTCTAGCCAGGGCCTATGCT.

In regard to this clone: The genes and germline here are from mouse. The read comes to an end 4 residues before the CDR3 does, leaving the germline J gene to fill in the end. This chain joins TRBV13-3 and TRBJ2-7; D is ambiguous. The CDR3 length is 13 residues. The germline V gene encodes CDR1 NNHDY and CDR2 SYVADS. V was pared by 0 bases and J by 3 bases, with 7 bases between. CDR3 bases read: TGTGCCAGCAGTGATGCAAAAGTCTAT. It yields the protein CASSDAKVY. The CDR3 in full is CASSDAKVYEQYF.

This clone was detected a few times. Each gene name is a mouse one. CDR3 bases read: TGTGCCAGCAGTGATGGATGGGACAGAATAAACACA. Amino acids: CASSDGWDRINT. The CDR3, in full, reads CASSDGWDRINTEVFF. The gene calls are TRBV13-1 and TRBJ1-1; TRBD1 agrees at 7 bases. The read terminates 4 residues before the CDR3 end, so the remaining end is supplied by the germline J gene. The CDR3 totals 16 residues. The ends lost 0 bases at V and 1 base at J; junction bases unmatched: 6. Germline lookup yields CDR1 NSHNY and CDR2 SYGAGN.

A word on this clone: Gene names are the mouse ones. CDR3 bases read: TGCACCTGCAGTGCCCCCGGTGGGTGGGAAAAC. This translates into CTCSAPGGWEN. In full, the CDR3 is CTCSAPGGWENTLYF. This sequence joins TRBV1 and TRBJ2-4; D is uncertain. The read halts 4 residues ahead of the CDR3 end, with the missing end drawn from the germline J gene. This CDR3 is 15 amino acids long. CDR1 is NSQYPW and CDR2 is LRSPGD in the germline V gene (reference sequence).

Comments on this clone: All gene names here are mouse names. CDR3 DNA (partial): TGTGCTAGCAGTGGGACAGGGGGCTTCACCGGG. Its protein is CASSGTGGFTG. The whole CDR3 is CASSGTGGFTGQLYF. V gene TRBV17 combines with J gene TRBJ2-2; 12 nucleotides match TRBD1. Read data end 4 residues before the CDR3 end; the end is taken from the germline J gene. The CDR3 extends over 15 amino acids. Germline-derived CDR1 and CDR2 are MNHDT and YYDKIL. J gave up 4 bases and V 5 bases, and 2 bases lay outside the gene matches.

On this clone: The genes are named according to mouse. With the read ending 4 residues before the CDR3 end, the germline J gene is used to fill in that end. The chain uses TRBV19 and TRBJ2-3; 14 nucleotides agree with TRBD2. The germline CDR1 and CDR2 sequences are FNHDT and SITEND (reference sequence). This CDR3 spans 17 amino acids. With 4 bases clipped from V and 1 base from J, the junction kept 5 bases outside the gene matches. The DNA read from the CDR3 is TGTGCCAGCAGTCGGGACTGGGGGGGCTGGGGTGCAGAA. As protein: CASSRDWGGWGAE. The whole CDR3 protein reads CASSRDWGGWGAETLYF.

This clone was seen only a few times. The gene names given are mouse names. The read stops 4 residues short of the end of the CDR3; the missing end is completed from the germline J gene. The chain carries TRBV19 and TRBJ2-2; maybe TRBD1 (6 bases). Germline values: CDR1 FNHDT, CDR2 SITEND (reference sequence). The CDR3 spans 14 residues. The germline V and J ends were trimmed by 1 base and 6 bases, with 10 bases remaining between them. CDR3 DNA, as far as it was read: TGTGCCAGCAGTATAAGGGGACAATCCGGG. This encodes CASSIRGQSG. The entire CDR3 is CASSIRGQSGQLYF.

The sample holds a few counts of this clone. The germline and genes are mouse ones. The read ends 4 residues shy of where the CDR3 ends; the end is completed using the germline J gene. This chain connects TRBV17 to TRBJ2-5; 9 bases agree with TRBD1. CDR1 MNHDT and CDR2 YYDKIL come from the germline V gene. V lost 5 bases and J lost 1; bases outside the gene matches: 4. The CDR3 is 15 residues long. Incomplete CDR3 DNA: TGTGCTAGCAGTTCCGGGACAGGGCACCAAGAC. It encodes CASSSGTGHQD. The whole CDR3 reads CASSSGTGHQDTQYF. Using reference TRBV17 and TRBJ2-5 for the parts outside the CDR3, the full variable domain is DTTVKQNPRYKLARVGKPVNLICSQTMNHDTMYWYQKKPNQAPKLLLFYYDKILNREADTFEKFQSSRPNNSFCSLYIGSAGLEYSAMYLCASSSGTGHQDTQYFGPGTRLLVL.

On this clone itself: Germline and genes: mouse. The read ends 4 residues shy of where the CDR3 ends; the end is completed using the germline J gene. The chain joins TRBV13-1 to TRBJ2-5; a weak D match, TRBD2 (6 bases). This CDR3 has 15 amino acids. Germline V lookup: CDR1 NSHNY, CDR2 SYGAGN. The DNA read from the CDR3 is TGTGCCAGCAGTGATGCTCTGGGGATTGCAGAC. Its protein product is CASSDALGIAD. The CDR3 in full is CASSDALGIADTQYF.

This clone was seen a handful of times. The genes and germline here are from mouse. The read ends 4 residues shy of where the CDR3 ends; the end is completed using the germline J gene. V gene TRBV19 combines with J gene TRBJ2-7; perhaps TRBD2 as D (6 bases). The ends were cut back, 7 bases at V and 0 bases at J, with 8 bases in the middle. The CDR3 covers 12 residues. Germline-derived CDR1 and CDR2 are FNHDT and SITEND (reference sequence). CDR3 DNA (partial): TGTGCCAGCGGGACTTACTCCTAT. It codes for CASGTYSY. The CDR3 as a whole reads CASGTYSYEQYF. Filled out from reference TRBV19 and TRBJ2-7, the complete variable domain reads GGIITQTPKFLIGQEGQKLTLKCQQNFNHDTMYWYRQDSGKGLRLIYYSITENDLQKGDLSEGYDASREKKSSFSLTVTSAQKNEMAVFLCASGTYSYEQYFGPGTRLTVL.

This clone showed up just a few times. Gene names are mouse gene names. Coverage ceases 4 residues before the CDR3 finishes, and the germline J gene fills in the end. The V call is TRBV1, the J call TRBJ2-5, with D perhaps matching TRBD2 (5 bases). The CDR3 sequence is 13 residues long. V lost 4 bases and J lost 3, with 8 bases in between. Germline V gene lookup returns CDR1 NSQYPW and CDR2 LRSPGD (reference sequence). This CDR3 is CTCSGTFQDTQYF. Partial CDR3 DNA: TGCACCTGCAGTGGGACTTTTCAAGAC.

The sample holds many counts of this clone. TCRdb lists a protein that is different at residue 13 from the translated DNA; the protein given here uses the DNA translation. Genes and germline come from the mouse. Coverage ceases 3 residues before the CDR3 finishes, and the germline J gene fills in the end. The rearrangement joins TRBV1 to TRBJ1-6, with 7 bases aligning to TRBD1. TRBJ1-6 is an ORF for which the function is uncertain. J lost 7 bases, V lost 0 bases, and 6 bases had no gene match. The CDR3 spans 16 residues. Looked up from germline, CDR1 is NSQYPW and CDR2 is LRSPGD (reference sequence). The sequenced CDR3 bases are TGCACCTGCAGTGCAGACACAGGGGCTTGGAATTCGCCC. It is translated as CTCSADTGAWNSP. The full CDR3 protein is CTCSADTGAWNSPLYF.

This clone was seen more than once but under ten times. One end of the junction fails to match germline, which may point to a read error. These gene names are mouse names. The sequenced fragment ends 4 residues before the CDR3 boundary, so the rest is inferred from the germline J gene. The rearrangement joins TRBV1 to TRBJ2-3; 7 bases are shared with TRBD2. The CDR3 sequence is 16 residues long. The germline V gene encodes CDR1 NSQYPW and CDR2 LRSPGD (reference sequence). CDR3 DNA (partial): TGCGCCTGCAGTGCGGAACTGGGGCCTAGTGCAGAA. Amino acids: CACSAELGPSAE. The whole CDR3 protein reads CACSAELGPSAETLYF.

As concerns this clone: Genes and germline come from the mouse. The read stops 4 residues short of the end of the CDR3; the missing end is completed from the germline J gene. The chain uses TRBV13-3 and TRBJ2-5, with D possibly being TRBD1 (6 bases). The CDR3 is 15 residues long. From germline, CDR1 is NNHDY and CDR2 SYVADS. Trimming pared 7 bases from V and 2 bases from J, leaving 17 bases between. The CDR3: CASAGTIYIQDTQYF. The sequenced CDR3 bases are TGTGCCAGCGCTGGGACAATTTATATCCAAGAC.

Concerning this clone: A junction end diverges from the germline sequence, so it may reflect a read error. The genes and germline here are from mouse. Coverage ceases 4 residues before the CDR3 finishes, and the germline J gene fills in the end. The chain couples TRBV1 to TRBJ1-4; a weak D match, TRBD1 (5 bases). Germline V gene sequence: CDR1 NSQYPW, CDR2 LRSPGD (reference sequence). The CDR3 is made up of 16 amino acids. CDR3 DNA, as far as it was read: TGCCCCTGCAGTGCAGATTCACAGGCCAATAACGAA. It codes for CPCSADSQANNE. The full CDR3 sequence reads CPCSADSQANNERLFF.

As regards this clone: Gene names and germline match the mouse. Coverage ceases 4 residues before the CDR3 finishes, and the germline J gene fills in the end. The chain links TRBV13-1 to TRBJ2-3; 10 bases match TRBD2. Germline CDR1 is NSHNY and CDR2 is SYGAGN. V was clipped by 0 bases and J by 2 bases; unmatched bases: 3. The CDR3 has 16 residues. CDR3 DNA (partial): TGTGCCAGCAGTGATGCTGACTGGGGGGATGCAGAA. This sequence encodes CASSDADWGDAE. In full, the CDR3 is CASSDADWGDAETLYF.